This TCR beta chain was sequenced for a study of T cell responses to AZD1222 COVID-19 vaccine. General study findings and limits: Repertoire collection took place solely once the T cell response had peaked.

Produced via immunoSEQ multiplex PCR; TCRdb's table is partial and in-frame only. Among some 83,000 clones listed, about nine tenths were seen once. As concerns this clone: The target antigen is unknown.

Sequenced here: peripheral blood, sampled 28 days after the second AZD1222 dose. The receptor was derived from an adult who received the AZD1222 COVID-19 vaccine.

The CDR3 is CASSSPGAQPQHF. The CDR3 DNA sequence: TGTGCCAGCAGTTCCCCAGGGGCACAGCCCCAGCATTTT. The chain employs TRBV28 and TRBJ1-5; possibly TRBD1 for D (6 bases). Trimming shortened V by 4 bases and J by 7 bases, and 11 bases separated the two germline ends. Germline loops: CDR1 MDHEN, CDR2 SYDVKM. CDR3 size: 13 residues.